A selection of T cell receptor beta chains follows, all from one sample in a study of T-cell reconstitution after alpha-beta-depleted transplantation in children. One entry per CDR3 protein results from TCRdb running MiXCR on the PCR reads. This sample has some 550,000 distinct CDR3 sequences, with under 25% found just once. The material was PBMCs, mostly from graft donor cells, obtained 360 days after TCRalphabeta/CD19-depleted stem cell transplant. Receptors originate from a boy under three years old who had a stem cell transplant for acute myeloid leukemia, so the T cells may come from the graft donor. The CDR3 runs from the conserved cysteine through the conserved F or W. A D gene is named only where the DNA matches it firmly. Size values are once, few and many counts, or a class for expanded clones, and some rows have none.

TGCGCCAGCAGCCAAGATCGGCAACCCAGGAACACCGGGGAGCTGTTTTTT	CASSQDRQPRNTGELFF	TRBJ2-2	TRBV4-3	few	NA
TGTGCCAGCAGCGTATCTGAGGGAGCCTACGAGCAGTACTTC	CASSVSEGAYEQYF	TRBJ2-7	TRBV9	once	NA
TGTGCCAGCAGTTACGCCGGGACAGGGGCTTGGAATGAGCAGTTCTTC	CASSYAGTGAWNEQFF	TRBJ2-1	TRBV6-5	many	TRBD1
TGTGCCAGCAGCCCTAGCGCAAGCGGAGCCTACAATGAGCAGTTCTTC	CASSPSASGAYNEQFF	TRBJ2-1	TRBV7-9	many	NA
TGCAGTGCTAGAGATCCTCAGACTAGAGCCTACGAGCAGTACTTC	CSARDPQTRAYEQYF	TRBJ2-7	TRBV20-1	many	NA
TGTGCCAGTCATGGTGTAATCTTAGGGGGAAATGAGCAGTTCTTC	CASHGVILGGNEQFF	TRBJ2-1	TRBV2	NA	NA
TGTGCCAGCAGTCGTCCCGGGACCCTTAATGAAAAACTGTTTTTT	CASSRPGTLNEKLFF	TRBJ1-4	TRBV28	many	NA
TGCGCCAGCGGTACAGGGTCGGGTGAAAAACTGTTTTTT	CASGTGSGEKLFF	TRBJ1-4	TRBV10-2	few	NA
TGTGCCAGCACCCCTCCATGGGGGGAATACGACAATGAGCAGTTCTTC	CASTPPWGEYDNEQFF	TRBJ2-1	TRBV12-3/TRBV12-4	NA	NA
TGTGCCAGCACCCCGGAGGGCCTAGCGGGGAATGAGCAGTTCTTC	CASTPEGLAGNEQFF	TRBJ2-1	TRBV6-1	few	TRBD2
TGCAGCGCCGGGACAGGCACAGATACGCAGTATTTT	CSAGTGTDTQYF	TRBJ2-3	TRBV29-1	many	TRBD1
TGCAGTGCCGGCGGGGGCAGAGTCACAGATACGCAGTATTTT	CSAGGGRVTDTQYF	TRBJ2-3	TRBV20-1	few	NA
TGCGCCAGCAGCCCCTGGACAGGGATCTCAACTAATGAAAAACTGTTTTTT	CASSPWTGISTNEKLFF	TRBJ1-4	TRBV4-3	many	TRBD1
TGTGCCAGCAGTTTCGGGGGAGGGGATGAAAAACTGTTTTTT	CASSFGGGDEKLFF	TRBJ1-4	TRBV12-3/TRBV12-4	NA	NA
TGTGCCAGCAGTTTAGGTGACCCAGGGGGCCCCTACAATGAGCAGTTCTTC	CASSLGDPGGPYNEQFF	TRBJ2-1	TRBV12-3/TRBV12-4	NA	TRBD1
TGTGCCAGCAGTGAGAAGACTTCTTACGAGCAGTACTTC	CASSEKTSYEQYF	TRBJ2-7	TRBV6-1	NA	NA
TGCGCCAGCAGCTTGGAGGGCAGGAGCTCCTACGAGCAGTACTTC	CASSLEGRSSYEQYF	TRBJ2-7	TRBV5-1	NA	NA
TGCAGCGTGGTCGGGACTACCCCTTACGAGCAGTACTTC	CSVVGTTPYEQYF	TRBJ2-7	TRBV29-1	many	TRBD2
TGTGCCAGCAGACTCCGAGGAGAAAGCACAGATACGCAGTATTTT	CASRLRGESTDTQYF	TRBJ2-3	TRBV2	NA	NA
TGTGCCAGCAGTGAGGTGGGGTATGGCTACACCTTC	CASSEVGYGYTF	TRBJ1-2	TRBV25-1	few	NA
TGTGCCTGGAGTCTGATACAGGATTCCTACGAGCAGTACTTC	CAWSLIQDSYEQYF	TRBJ2-7	TRBV30	NA	NA
TGTGCCAGCAGCCCTACAGGGGAGGGGGGCTACACCTTC	CASSPTGEGGYTF	TRBJ1-2	TRBV7-2	many	TRBD1
TGTGCCAGCAGCTTAGCATCCGGGACTAGGTACAATGAGCAGTTCTTC	CASSLASGTRYNEQFF	TRBJ2-1	TRBV7-2	many	TRBD2
TGCGCCAGCAGCTATGGGACTAGCGGGGGATACAATGAGCAGTTCTTC	CASSYGTSGGYNEQFF	TRBJ2-1	TRBV5-1	NA	TRBD2
TGTGCCAGCAGTTACGAGACACTCTCCTACGAGCAGTACTTC	CASSYETLSYEQYF	TRBJ2-7	TRBV6-5	NA	NA
TGTGCCAGCAGCGCTTACGGGACTACCATTATCTACAATGAGCAGTTCTTC	CASSAYGTTIIYNEQFF	TRBJ2-1	TRBV7-2	few	TRBD2
TGTGCCAGCAGATACTATCCCCCTCCTCGCCTTGGTAGAGGGGAGCTGTTTTTT	CASRYYPPPRLGRGELFF	TRBJ2-2	TRBV6-5	few	NA
TGTGCCAGCAGCTTAGGGGCAATTTCTGGGGCCAACGTCCTGACTTTC	CASSLGAISGANVLTF	TRBJ2-6	TRBV7-9	NA	NA
TGTGCCAGCAGACCTTCGACAGGGAGAGGCTATGGCTACACCTTC	CASRPSTGRGYGYTF	TRBJ1-2	TRBV6-5	many	TRBD1
TGTGCCAGCAGAGATGACTCGAGAACCTACGAGCAGTACTTC	CASRDDSRTYEQYF	TRBJ2-7	TRBV12-3/TRBV12-4	few	NA
TGTGCCAGCAGTTACCCAGGCCGAGCCGAAGCTTTCTTT	CASSYPGRAEAFF	TRBJ1-1	TRBV6-6	NA	NA
TGCGCCAGCAGCCAAGAGATTTTAGTACACTCTGGGGCCAACGTCCTGACTTTC	CASSQEILVHSGANVLTF	TRBJ2-6	TRBV4-3	many	NA